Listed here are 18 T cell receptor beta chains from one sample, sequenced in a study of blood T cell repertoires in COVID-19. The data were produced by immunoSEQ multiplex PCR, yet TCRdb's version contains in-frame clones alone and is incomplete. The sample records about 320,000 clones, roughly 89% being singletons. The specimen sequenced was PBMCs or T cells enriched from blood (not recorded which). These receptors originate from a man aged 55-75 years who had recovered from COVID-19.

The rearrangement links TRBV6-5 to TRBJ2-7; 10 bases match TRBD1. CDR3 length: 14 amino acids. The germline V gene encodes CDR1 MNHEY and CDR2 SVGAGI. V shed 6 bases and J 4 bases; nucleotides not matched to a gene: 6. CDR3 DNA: TGTGCCAGCAGGATGGACAGGGGGAAATACGAGCAGTACTTC. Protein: CASRMDRGKYEQYF.

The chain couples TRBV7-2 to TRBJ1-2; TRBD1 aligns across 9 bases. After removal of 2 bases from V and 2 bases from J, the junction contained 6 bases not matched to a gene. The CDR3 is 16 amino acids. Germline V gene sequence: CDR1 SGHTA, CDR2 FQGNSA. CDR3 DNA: TGTGCCAGCAGCTTACGGCTGGACAGGGGAAACTATGGCTACACCTTC. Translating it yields CASSLRLDRGNYGYTF.

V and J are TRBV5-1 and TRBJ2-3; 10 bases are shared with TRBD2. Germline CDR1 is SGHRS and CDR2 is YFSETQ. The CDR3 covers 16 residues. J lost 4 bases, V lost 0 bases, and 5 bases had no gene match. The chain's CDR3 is CASSLAPLAGSDTQYF. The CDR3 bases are TGCGCCAGCAGCTTGGCCCCACTAGCGGGATCAGATACGCAGTATTTT.

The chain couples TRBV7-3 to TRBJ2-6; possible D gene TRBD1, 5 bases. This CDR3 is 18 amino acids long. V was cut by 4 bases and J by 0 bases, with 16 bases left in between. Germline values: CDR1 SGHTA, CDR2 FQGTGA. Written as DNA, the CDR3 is TGTGCCAGCAGCTACCTGAGACAGAGTAACTCTGGGGCCAACGTCCTGACTTTC. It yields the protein CASSYLRQSNSGANVLTF.

The CDR3 is CASSPPRRGQALHF. The CDR3 bases are TGTGCCAGCTCACCACCCAGGAGGGGTCAGGCCCTCCACTTT. The chain recombines TRBV18 with TRBJ1-6; possible D gene TRBD1, 5 bases. The CDR3 is made up of 14 amino acids. V was cut by 0 bases and J by 14 bases, with 14 bases left in between. From germline, CDR1 is KGHSH and CDR2 LQKENI.

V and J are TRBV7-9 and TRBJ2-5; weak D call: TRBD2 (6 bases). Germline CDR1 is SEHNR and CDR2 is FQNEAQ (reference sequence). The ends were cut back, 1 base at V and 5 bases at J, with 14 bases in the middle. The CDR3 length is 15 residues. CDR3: CASSLGGTPGETQYF. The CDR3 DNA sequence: TGTGCCAGCAGCTTAGGAGGGACTCCAGGGGAGACCCAGTACTTC.

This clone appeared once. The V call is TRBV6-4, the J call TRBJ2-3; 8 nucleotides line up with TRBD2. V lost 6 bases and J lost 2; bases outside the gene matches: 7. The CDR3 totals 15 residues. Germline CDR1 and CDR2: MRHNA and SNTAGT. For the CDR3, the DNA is TGTGCCAGCAGAAAAGCGGGAGTAGTCACAGATACGCAGTATTTT. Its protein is CASRKAGVVTDTQYF.

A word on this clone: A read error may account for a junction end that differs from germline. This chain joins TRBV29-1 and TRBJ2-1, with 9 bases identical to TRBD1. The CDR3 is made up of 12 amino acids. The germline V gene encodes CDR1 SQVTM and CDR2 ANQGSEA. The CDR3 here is CSVENFGTGKVF. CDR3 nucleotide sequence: TGCAGCGTTGAAAATTTCGGGACAGGGAAGGTCTTC.

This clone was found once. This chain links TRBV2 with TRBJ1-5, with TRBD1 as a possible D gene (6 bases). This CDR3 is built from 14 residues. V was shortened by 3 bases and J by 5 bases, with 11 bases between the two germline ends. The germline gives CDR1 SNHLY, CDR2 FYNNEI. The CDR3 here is CASSDRGRYQPQHF. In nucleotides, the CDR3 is TGTGCCAGCAGTGACAGGGGTAGATATCAGCCCCAGCATTTT.

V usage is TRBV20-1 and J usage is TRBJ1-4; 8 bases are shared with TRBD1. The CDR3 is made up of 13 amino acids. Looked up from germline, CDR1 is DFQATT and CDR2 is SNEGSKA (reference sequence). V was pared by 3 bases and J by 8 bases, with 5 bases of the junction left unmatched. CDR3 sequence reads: CSASQGASEKLFF. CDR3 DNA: TGCAGTGCTAGTCAGGGGGCTTCCGAAAAACTGTTTTTT.

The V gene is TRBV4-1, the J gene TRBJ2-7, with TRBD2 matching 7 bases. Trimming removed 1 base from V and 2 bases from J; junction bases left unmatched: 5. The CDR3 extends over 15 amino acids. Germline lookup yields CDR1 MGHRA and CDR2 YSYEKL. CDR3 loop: CASSQASGKAYEQYF. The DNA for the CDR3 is TGCGCCAGCAGCCAAGCTAGCGGAAAGGCCTACGAGCAGTACTTC.

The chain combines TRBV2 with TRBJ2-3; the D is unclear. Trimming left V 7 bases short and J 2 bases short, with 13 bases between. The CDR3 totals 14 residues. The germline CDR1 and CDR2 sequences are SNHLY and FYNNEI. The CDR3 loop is CASTTTGLTDTQYF. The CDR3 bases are TGTGCCAGCACCACGACTGGCCTCACAGATACGCAGTATTTT.

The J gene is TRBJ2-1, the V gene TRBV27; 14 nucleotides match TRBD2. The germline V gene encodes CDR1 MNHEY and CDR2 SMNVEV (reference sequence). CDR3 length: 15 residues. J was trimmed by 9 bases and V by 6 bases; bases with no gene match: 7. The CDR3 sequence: CASSSGTSGRGEQFF. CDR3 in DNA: TGTGCCAGCAGCTCCGGGACTAGCGGGAGAGGTGAGCAGTTCTTC.

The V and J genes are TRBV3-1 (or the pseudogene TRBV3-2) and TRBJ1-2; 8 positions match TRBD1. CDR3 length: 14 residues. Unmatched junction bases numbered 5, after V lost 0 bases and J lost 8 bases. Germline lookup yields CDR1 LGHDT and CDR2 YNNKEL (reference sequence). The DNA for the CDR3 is TGTGCCAGCAGCCAAGACCGTAGACAGGGGGGCTACACCTTC. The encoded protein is CASSQDRRQGGYTF.

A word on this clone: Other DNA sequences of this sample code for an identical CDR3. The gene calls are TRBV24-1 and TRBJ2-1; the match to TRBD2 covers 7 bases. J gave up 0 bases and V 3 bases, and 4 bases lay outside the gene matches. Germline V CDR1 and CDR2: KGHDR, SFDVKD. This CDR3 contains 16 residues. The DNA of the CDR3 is TGTGCCACCAGTGATCCTAGCGGCGGCTCCTACAATGAGCAGTTCTTC. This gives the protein CATSDPSGGSYNEQFF.

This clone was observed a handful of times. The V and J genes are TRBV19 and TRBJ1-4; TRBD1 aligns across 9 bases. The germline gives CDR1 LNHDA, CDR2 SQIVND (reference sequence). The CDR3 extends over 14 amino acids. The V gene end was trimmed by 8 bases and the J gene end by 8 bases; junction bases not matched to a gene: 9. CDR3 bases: TGTGCCAGTGGCCTGACAGGGGGGGCCGAAAAACTGTTTTTT. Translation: CASGLTGGAEKLFF. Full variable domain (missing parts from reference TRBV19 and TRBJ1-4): DGGITQSPKYLFRKEGQNVTLSCEQNLNHDAMYWYRQDPGQGLRLIYYSQIVNDFQKGDIAEGYSVSREKKESFPLTVTSAQKNPTAFYLCASGLTGGAEKLFFGSGTQLSVL.

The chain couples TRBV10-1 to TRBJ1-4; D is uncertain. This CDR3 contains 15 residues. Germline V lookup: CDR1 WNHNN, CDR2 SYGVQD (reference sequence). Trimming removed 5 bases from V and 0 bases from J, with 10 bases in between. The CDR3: CASSRHHTTNEKLFF. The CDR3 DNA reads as TGCGCCAGCAGTCGACACCACACAACTAATGAAAAACTGTTTTTT.

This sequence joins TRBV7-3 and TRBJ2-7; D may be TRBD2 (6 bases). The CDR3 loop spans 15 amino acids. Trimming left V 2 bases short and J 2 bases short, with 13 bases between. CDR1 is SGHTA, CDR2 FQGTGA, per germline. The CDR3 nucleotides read TGTGCCAGCAGCTTATCGCTGGGGGAGGCCTACGAGCAGTACTTC. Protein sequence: CASSLSLGEAYEQYF.